This record looks at one TCR beta chain sequence and its context. What this receptor recognizes is not known. No base quality information exists; no much larger clone differs at one position. The data stem from a study of PD-1 blockade in classical Hodgkin lymphoma (TCRdb year 2020). Regarding the research as a whole: Nivolumab dosing was 3 mg/kg intravenously every 2 weeks, continuing until either disease progression or unacceptable toxicity. To define a peripheral blood immune signature of response to PD-1 blockade in classical Hodgkin lymphoma, the study combined TCR beta sequencing with CyTOF.

Genomic DNA was extracted with the Qiagen DNeasy kit from unsorted PBMCs and from negatively selected CD4+ and CD8+ fractions. Amplification of TCR beta CDR3 regions was done by immunoSEQ multiplex PCR with primers that anneal to V and J segments. A synthetic immune receptor repertoire was used to minimize amplification bias, and any residual bias was removed computationally once sequencing was done. From the authors' description of their analysis: Repertoire diversity was quantified as the Shannon entropy index using custom Python scripts. Unsorted, CD4+ and CD8+ repertoires were analyzed separately, except in combined analyses where CD4+ and CD8+ sequences were merged in silico. Clonal expansion was defined as a frequency increase of at least 2-fold after treatment compared with C1D1, and clones undetected at baseline were assigned a pseudocount of 0.5. Singleton clones were defined as clones with 0 or 1 copy at C1D1, and non-singleton clones were defined as clones with 2 or more copies. Clones expanded in unsorted samples were labelled as CD4+, CD8+ or unknown by matching protein sequences in sorted samples from the same patient. Wilcoxon tests were applied to paired samples to test diversity changes from C1D1 to C4D1. TCRdb took over this immuneACCESS table, retaining in-frame rearrangements with V and J assigned. Such tables are incomplete; in checked studies, under half of the missing clones stem from an unresolved V gene, and the remainder is unexplained. That table supplies the V and J calls and clone size; D and trimming were determined from the DNA. The sample records about 28,000 clones, about four fifths of which are singletons. 16% of the sample goes to the ten largest clones.

The sample's time point, from its label and the paper: cycle 4 day 1 (C4D1), after around six weeks of nivolumab. All trial patients had relapsed after autologous stem cell transplantation, with cohorts A, B and C differing in prior brentuximab vedotin exposure. The trial cohort included fewer than 60 patients with relapsed/refractory classical Hodgkin lymphoma, and each patient had a best overall response of complete response, partial response or progressive disease. In the multi-cohort phase II CheckMate 205 trial, trial patients received single-agent nivolumab. Best overall response was determined by an independent review committee according to the 2007 International Working Group response criteria. PBMCs from the trial were collected at three points: immediately before nivolumab initiation (C1D1), and during therapy at cycle 2 day 1 and cycle 4 day 1. Peripheral blood was collected in 8 mL Vacutainer Cell Preparation Tubes, from which PBMCs were isolated by centrifugation and then cryopreserved.

The paper's findings and limits, for the study overall: Among trial patients, those achieving complete response had baseline diversity similar to that of newly diagnosed patients, while diversity was significantly lower in partial responders and progressors. By C4D1, a significant rise was seen in CD4+ TCR diversity but not in CD8+ TCR diversity (p=0.0027 vs p=0.16), and the rise was most apparent among complete responders (p=0.02). Baseline TCR diversity was reported to be lower in newly diagnosed patients than in healthy donors and to be lower still in relapsed/refractory patients. The study was restricted to a single clinical trial cohort, and the causes of repertoire differences, possibly disease activity or prior therapy, were left undefined. Diversity was lower in patients who began nivolumab less than 1 year after ASCT, so these patients were left out of later analyses to avoid confounding by immune reconstitution.

The germline V and J ends show losses of 4 bases and 7 bases respectively, and no gene match explains 5 bases of the junction. Based on the germline V gene, the CDR1 and CDR2 sequences are SGHRS and YFSETQ. Its CDR3 holds 13 amino acids, cysteine through phenylalanine. The sequence is cut down to CDR3 DNA, 39 bases in frame from base 1. The chain is made from TRBV5-1 and TRBJ1-2, with 9 bases aligning to TRBD1. Sequenced here: peripheral blood mononuclear cells (PBMCs), sampled before the fourth cycle of nivolumab. This receptor was identified in a human donor with classical Hodgkin lymphoma. The CDR3 region reads CASSPGQGSGYTF. The DNA reads as follows: TGCGCCAGCAGCCCGGGACAGGGAAGTGGCTACACCTTC.